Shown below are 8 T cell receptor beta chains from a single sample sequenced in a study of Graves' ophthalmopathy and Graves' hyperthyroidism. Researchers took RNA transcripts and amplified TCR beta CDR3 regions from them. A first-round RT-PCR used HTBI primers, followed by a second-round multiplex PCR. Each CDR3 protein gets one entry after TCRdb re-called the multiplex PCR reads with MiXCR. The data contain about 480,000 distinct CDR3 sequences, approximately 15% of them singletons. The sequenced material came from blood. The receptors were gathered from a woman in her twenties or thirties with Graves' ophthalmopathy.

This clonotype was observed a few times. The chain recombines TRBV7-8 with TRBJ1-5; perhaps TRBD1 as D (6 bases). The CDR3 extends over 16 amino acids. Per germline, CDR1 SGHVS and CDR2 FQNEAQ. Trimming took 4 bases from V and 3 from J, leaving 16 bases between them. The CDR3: CASSWQGLGNNQPQHF. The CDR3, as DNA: TGTGCCAGCAGCTGGCAGGGGCTGGGGAACAATCAGCCCCAGCATTTT.

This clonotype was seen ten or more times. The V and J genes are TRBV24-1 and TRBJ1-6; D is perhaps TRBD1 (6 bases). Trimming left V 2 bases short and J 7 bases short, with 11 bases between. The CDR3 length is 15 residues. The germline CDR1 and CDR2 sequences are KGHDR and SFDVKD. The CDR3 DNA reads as TGTGCCACCAGTGATTCCACAGGGTTAAATTCACCCCTCCACTTT. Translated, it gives CATSDSTGLNSPLHF.

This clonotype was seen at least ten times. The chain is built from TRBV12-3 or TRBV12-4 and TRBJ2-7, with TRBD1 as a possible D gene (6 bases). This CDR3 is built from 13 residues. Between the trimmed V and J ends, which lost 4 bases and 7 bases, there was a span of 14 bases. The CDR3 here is CASSSYRVREQYF. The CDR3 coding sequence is TGTGCCAGCAGTTCCTACAGGGTTAGAGAGCAGTACTTC.

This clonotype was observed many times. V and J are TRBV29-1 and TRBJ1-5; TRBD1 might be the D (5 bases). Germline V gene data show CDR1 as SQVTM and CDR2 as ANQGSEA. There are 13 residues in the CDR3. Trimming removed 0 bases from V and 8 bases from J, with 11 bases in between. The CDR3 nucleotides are TGCAGCGTTGAAGACGATAGGGGAGAGCCCCAGCATTTT. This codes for CSVEDDRGEPQHF.

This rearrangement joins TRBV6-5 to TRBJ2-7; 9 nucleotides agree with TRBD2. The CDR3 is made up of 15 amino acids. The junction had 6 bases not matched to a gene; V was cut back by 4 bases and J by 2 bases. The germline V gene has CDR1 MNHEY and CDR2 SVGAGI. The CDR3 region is CASSFSSGDPYEQYF. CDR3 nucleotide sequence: TGTGCCAGCAGTTTTTCTAGCGGGGACCCCTACGAGCAGTACTTC.

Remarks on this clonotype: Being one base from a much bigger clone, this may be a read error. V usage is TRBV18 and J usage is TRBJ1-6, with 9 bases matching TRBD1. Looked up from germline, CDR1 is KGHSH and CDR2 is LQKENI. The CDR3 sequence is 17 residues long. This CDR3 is CVSSAASQGADNSPLHF. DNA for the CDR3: TGTGTCAGCTCAGCAGCATCACAGGGGGCGGATAATTCACCCCTCCACTTT.

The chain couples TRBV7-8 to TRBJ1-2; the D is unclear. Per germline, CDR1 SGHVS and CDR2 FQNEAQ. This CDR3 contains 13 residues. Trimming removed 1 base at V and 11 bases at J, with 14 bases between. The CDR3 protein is CASSLDRRERYTF. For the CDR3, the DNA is TGTGCCAGCAGCTTAGACCGACGAGAGAGGTACACCTTC.

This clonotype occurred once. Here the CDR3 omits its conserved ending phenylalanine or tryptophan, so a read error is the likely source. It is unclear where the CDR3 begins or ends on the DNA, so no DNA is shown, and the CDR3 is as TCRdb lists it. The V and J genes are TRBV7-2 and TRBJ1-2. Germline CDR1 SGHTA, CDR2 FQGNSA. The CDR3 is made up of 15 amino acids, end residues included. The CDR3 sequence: CASSLAQPANYGYSY.